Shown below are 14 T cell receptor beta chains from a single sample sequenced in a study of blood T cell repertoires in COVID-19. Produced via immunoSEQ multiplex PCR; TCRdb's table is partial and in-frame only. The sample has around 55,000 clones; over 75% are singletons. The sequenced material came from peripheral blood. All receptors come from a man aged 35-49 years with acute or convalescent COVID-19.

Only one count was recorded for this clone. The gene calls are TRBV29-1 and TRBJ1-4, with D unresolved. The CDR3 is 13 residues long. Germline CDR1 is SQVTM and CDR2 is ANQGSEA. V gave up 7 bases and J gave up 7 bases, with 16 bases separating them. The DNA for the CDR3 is TGCAGCGCGGTGCGAGGCGGCGGTGAAAAACTGTTTTTT. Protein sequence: CSAVRGGGEKLFF. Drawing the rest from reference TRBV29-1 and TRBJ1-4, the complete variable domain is SAVISQKPSRDICQRGTSLTIQCQVDSQVTMMFWYRQQPGQSLTLIATANQGSEATYESGFVIDKFPISRPNLTFSTLTVSNMSPEDSSIYLCSAVRGGGEKLFFGSGTQLSVL.

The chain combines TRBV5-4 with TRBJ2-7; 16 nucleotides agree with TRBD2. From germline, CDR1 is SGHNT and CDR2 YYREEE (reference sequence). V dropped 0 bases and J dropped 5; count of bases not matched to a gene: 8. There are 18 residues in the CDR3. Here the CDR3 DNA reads TGTGCCAGCAGCTTGGCCGGGACTAGCGGGAGGGCCCGGAACGAGCAGTACTTC. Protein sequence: CASSLAGTSGRARNEQYF.

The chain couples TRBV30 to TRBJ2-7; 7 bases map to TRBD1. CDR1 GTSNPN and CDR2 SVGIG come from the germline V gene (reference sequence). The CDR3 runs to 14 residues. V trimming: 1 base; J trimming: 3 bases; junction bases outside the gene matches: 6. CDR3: CAWSAQGVNYEQYF. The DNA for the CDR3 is TGTGCCTGGAGTGCCCAGGGGGTGAACTACGAGCAGTACTTC.

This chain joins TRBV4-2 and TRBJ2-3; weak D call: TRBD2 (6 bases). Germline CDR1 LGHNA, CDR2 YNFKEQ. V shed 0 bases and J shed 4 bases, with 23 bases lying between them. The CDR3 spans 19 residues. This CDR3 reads CASSQDPRGWGSGSDTQYF. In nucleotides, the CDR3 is TGTGCCAGCAGCCAAGATCCACGGGGGTGGGGGAGTGGGTCAGATACGCAGTATTTT.

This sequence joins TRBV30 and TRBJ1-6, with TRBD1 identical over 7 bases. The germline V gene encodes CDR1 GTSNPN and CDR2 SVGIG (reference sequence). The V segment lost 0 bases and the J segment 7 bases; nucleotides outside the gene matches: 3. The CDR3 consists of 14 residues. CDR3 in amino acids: CAWSVGTANSPLHF. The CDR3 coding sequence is TGTGCCTGGAGTGTAGGGACAGCAAATTCACCCCTCCACTTT. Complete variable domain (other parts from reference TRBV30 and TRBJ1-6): SQTIHQWPATLVQPVGSPLSLECTVEGTSNPNLYWYRQAAGRGLQLLFYSVGIGQISSEVPQNLSASRPQDRQFILSSKKLLLSDSGFYLCAWSVGTANSPLHFGNGTRLTVT.

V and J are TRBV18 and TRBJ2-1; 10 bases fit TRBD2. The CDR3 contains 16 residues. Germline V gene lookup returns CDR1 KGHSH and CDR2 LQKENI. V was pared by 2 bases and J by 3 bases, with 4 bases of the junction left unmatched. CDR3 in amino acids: CASSPGGTSVYNEQFF. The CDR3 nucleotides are TGTGCCAGCTCACCAGGGGGGACTAGCGTCTACAATGAGCAGTTCTTC.

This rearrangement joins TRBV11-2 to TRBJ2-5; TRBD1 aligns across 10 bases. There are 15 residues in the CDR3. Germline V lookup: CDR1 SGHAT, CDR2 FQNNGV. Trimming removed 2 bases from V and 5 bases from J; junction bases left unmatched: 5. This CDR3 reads CASSLRQGAGETQYF. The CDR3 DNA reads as TGTGCCAGCAGCTTACGACAGGGGGCGGGGGAGACCCAGTACTTC.

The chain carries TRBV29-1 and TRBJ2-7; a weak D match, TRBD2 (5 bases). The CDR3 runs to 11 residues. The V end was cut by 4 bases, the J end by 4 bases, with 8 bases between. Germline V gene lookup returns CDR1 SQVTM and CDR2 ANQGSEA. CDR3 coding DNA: TGCAGCGTTGTCGGGGTTTACGAGCAGTACTTC. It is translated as CSVVGVYEQYF.

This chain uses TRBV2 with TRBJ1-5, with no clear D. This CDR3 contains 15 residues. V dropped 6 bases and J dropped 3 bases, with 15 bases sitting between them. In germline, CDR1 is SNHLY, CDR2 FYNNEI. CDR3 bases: TGTGCCAGCAGGCCCACCGGGAGCTTCAATCAGCCCCAGCATTTT. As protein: CASRPTGSFNQPQHF.

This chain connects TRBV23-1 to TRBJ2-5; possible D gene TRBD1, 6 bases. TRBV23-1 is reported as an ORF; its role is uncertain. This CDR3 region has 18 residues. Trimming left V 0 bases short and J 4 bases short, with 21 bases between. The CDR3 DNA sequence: TGCGCCAGCAGTCAATCGATTCGACAGGTTCGGATGGGAGAGACCCAGTACTTC. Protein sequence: CASSQSIRQVRMGETQYF.

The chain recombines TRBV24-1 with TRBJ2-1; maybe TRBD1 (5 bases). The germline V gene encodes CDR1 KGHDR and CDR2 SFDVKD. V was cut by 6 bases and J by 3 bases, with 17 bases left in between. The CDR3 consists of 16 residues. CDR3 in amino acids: CATSSTGRSLYNEQFF. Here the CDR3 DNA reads TGTGCCACCAGTAGTACAGGCCGCTCGCTCTACAATGAGCAGTTCTTC.

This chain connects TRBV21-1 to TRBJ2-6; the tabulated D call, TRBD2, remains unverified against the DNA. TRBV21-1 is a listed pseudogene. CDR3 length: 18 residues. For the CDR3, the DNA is TGTGCCAGCAGCAAAGGGTCGACTTCTTATGCTGGGGCCAACGTCCTGACTTTC. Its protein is CASSKGSTSYAGANVLTF.

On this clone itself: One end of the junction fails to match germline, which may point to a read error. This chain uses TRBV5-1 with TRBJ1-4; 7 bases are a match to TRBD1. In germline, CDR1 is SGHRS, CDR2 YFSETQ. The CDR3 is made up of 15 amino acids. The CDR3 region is CASSPRGQDNGKLFF. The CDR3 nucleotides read TGCGCCAGCAGCCCCCGAGGACAGGATAATGGAAAACTGTTTTTT.

The CDR3: CASSRGTGTGGSYEQYF. The CDR3 DNA is TGTGCCAGCAGCCGTGGTACCGGGACAGGGGGTTCCTACGAGCAGTACTTC. This sequence joins TRBV7-2 and TRBJ2-7, with 11 bases identical to TRBD1. Trimming took 5 bases from V and 1 from J; bases not matched to a gene: 10. The length of the CDR3 is 17 residues. Germline V gene data show CDR1 as SGHTA and CDR2 as FQGNSA.